The rows below give T cell receptor beta chains drawn from one sample of a study of a mutant IDH1 vaccine in newly diagnosed glioma. For these receptors, no antigen is known. The protocol was immunoSEQ multiplex PCR, while the TCRdb copy is restricted to in-frame clones and leaves out a portion. The table has approximately 60,000 clones, roughly four fifths seen once. The sequenced sample was PBMCs, obtained from a glioma patient whose treatment included an IDH1 peptide vaccine. Every receptor here comes from a woman aged 45 to 65 with glioma. Each CDR3 is given without its conserved first and last residue. The order of the fields is V gene, CDR3 protein.

TRBV7-9 | ASSLEPLLRSSYEQY
TRBV7-2 | ASSLRAEETQY
TRBV18 | ASSLDREFTEAF
TRBV5-4 | ASSGDRQGSSPLH
TRBV5-6 | ASSAKHGRGYT
TRBV10-1 | ASGNLAGASYEQY
TRBV27 | ASSSSRTGEVRGYT
TRBV13 | ASSLRRGVRETQY
TRBV25-1 | ASSAPGTITGGTQY
TRBV27 | ASSSLTGGPLYEQY
TRBV5-8 | ASSLKGLYEQY
TRBV7-2 | ASSPRAGGLSETQY
TRBV7-2 | ASSPRRTEYGYT
TRBV4-2 | ASSHRRGGGGADTQY
TRBV6-1 | ASSESVYEQY
TRBV7-2 | ASSLGGSVRGELF
TRBV4-3 | ASSHGTTDTQY
TRBV19 | ATVGSGQRTEAF
TRBV9 | ASSPGQGNYNEQF
TRBV9 | ASSVQATSPYGYT
TRBV10-1 | ASRQTLNTEAF
TRBV7-9 | ASSPGGVNTEAF
TRBV27 | ASRSPGTSTYGYT
TRBV9 | ASSGGAGNTIY
TRBV30 | AQPDRRSGNTIY
TRBV27 | ASSLELGSGGYT
TRBV27 | ASSRMFNTEAF
TRBV18 | ASSTSGGAIYNEQF
TRBV18 | ASSGTLNTEAF
TRBV5-1 | ASTEGDLNTGELF
TRBV4-1 | ASSQEDRGNSPLH
TRBV10-3 | AISDRWRGRTGELF
TRBV14 | ASSQVITAQETQY
TRBV7-3 | ASSSFSGGYNEQF
TRBV27 | ASRPQSFPFYEQY
TRBV2 | ASSTRRDTEAF
TRBV6-6 | ASNDNMNTEAF
TRBV18 | ASSTGGIRAF
TRBV9 | ASSVSQGALGYT
TRBV29-1 | SVETSIYGYT
TRBV5-6 | ASTSRLAGQETQY